This TCR beta chain was recovered during a study of T cell responses to AZD1222 COVID-19 vaccine. The CDR3 runs 14 residues. The V gene lost 2 bases and the J gene lost 5 bases, with 7 bases spanning the gap. Germline V lookup: CDR1 LNHDA, CDR2 SQIVND (reference sequence). The repertoire was sequenced with immunoSEQ multiplex PCR; TCRdb's copy has only in-frame clones and lacks some. The sample yields tens of thousands of clones, around 90% seen once. The chain recombines TRBV19 with TRBJ1-6; maybe TRBD1 (5 bases). The sequence came from an adult who received the AZD1222 COVID-19 vaccine. The sample consisted of peripheral blood, taken 28 days after the second AZD1222 dose. CDR3 amino acids: CASSIQGNNSPLHF. CDR3 coding DNA: TGTGCCAGTAGTATACAGGGAAATAATTCACCCCTCCACTTT. Full variable domain (missing parts from reference TRBV19 and TRBJ1-6): DGGITQSPKYLFRKEGQNVTLSCEQNLNHDAMYWYRQDPGQGLRLIYYSQIVNDFQKGDIAEGYSVSREKKESFPLTVTSAQKNPTAFYLCASSIQGNNSPLHFGNGTRLTVT.